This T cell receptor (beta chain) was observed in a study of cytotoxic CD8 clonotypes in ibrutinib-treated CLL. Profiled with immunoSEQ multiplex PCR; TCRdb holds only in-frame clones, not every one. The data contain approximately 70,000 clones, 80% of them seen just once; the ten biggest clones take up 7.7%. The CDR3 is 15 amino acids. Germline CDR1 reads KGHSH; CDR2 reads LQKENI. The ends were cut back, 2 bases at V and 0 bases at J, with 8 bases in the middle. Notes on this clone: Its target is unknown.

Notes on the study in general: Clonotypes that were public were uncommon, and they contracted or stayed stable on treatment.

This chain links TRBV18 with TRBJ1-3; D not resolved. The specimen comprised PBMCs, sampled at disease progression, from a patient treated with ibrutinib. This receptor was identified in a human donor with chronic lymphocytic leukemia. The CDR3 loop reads CASSPERNSGNTIYF. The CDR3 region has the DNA TGTGCCAGCTCACCAGAGCGAAACTCTGGAAACACCATATATTTT.